The TCR beta chain under discussion was sequenced for a study of T cell responses to AZD1222 COVID-19 vaccine (dated by TCRdb to the early 2020s). Broadly, across the study: Because spike-specific TCR depth and breadth did not differ between the two schedules, AZD1222 recipients who got a second dose at roughly 4 weeks were pooled with those who got a second dose at roughly 12 weeks. A total of about 250 trial participants underwent TCR sequencing, of whom more than 200 had received two doses of AZD1222 and around 26 had received two doses of the MenACWY control vaccine. Enrollment into the trials was organized by age into subgroups of 18-55, 56-69 and 70-plus years, and those subgroups contained approximately 150, 30 and 60 TCR-sequenced participants, respectively. Beyond this particular receptor, the publication reports: CD4 TCRs associated with the vaccine covered the entire spike protein, and the dominant responses were in regions 160-218 and 743-854. Most participants were white British and females outnumbered males, and the authors suggested that clonal diversity may have been underestimated. Because no day 14 peak-response samples were available, the repertoires could be characterized only after the peak T cell response. The 56-69-year group was small, and its depth increase did not reach significance, likely because of low power. Spike-specific TCR breadth and depth rose significantly after two AZD1222 doses compared with day 0 and with MenACWY recipients. Epitopes outside the regions mutated in the B.1.351 and B.1.1.7 variants were reportedly recognized by nearly half of the unique spike-specific TCRs. Conclusions about previously exposed vaccinees are limited because only five to seven AZD1222 recipients were SARS-CoV-2 seropositive at baseline.

The CDR3 regions of human TCRbeta chains were subjected to immunosequencing. For the original study's pipeline: Repertoire TCRs were matched against a reference library of SARS-CoV-2-specific TCRs generated with the MIRA antigen-specificity platform. Breadth meant the fraction of unique TCRs that were SARS-CoV-2-associated, whereas depth meant the fraction of total T cells that were SARS-CoV-2-associated. Using the MIRA data, each spike-specific TCR was mapped to the spike region that the TCR reacts to and placed in a CD4 or CD8 class. Log10-transformed breadth and depth values were compared by one-way ANOVA with Sidak's multiple comparisons tests. What TCRdb holds here is the immuneACCESS table cut down to in-frame rearrangements. Part of the clones is not present; checked against another copy, under half of the missing clones reflect an unresolved V gene, and the others are unexplained. That table gives V, J and clone size, and the DNA gave D and trimming. Here the sample has 150,000 to 200,000 clones; 85% to 95% occur a single time. About 9.4% of the sample is held by the ten biggest clonotypes.

Regarding this clone: This receptor's antigen is unknown. The record has no base qualities; no much larger clone is one base away.

The intended sense of this specimen's time point label: baseline before first vaccination. Vaccinee samples were obtained from the UK trials COV001 and COV002, which included a single-blind randomized controlled phase 2/3 trial of AZD1222 (ChAdOx1 nCoV-19) in healthy adults. For TCRbeta chain sequencing, PBMC samples were collected from trial participants at day 0 and at day 28 after the second dose. The CDR3 measures 13 amino acids from cysteine to phenylalanine. The read is trimmed to its CDR3 DNA, 39 bases read in frame from base 1. The junction shows trimming of 5 bases on V and 5 bases on J, plus 9 bases between the germline ends.

The material was peripheral blood, obtained on day 0 of AZD1222 vaccination. Recombination joined TRBV12-3 or TRBV12-4 with TRBJ2-2; a weak D assignment points to TRBD1 (6 bases agree). The TCR comes from an adult in good health. The nucleotides are TGTGCCAGCAGTGAGCAGGGGACCGGGGAGCTGTTTTTT. Its protein product is CASSEQGTGELFF.